This entry is about one TCR beta chain. For CDR3 and TCR beta VDJ profiling, genomic DNA was the template used. TCRdb ran MiXCR on the reads and lists one entry per CDR3 protein. The table lists more than 40,000 distinct CDR3 sequences, 70% to 80% of them singletons. This entry belongs to a study of CD8+CD57+ T cells in acquired aplastic anemia. Germline V gene sequence: CDR1 LNHNV, CDR2 YYDKDF (reference sequence). V was clipped by 3 bases and J by 6 bases, with 17 bases between them. The CDR3 consists of 16 residues. The TCR originated in a human donor in good health, serving as a control. Input material: sorted CD4+, CD8+, or CD8+CD57+ T cells (not recorded which) from PBMCs. This chain uses TRBV15 with TRBJ2-2, with D possibly TRBD2 on 5 matching bases. The CDR3 DNA follows: TGTGCCACCAGCAGGAGTGCAGCGGATCAGTCCGGGGAGCTGTTTTTT. It encodes CATSRSAADQSGELFF.